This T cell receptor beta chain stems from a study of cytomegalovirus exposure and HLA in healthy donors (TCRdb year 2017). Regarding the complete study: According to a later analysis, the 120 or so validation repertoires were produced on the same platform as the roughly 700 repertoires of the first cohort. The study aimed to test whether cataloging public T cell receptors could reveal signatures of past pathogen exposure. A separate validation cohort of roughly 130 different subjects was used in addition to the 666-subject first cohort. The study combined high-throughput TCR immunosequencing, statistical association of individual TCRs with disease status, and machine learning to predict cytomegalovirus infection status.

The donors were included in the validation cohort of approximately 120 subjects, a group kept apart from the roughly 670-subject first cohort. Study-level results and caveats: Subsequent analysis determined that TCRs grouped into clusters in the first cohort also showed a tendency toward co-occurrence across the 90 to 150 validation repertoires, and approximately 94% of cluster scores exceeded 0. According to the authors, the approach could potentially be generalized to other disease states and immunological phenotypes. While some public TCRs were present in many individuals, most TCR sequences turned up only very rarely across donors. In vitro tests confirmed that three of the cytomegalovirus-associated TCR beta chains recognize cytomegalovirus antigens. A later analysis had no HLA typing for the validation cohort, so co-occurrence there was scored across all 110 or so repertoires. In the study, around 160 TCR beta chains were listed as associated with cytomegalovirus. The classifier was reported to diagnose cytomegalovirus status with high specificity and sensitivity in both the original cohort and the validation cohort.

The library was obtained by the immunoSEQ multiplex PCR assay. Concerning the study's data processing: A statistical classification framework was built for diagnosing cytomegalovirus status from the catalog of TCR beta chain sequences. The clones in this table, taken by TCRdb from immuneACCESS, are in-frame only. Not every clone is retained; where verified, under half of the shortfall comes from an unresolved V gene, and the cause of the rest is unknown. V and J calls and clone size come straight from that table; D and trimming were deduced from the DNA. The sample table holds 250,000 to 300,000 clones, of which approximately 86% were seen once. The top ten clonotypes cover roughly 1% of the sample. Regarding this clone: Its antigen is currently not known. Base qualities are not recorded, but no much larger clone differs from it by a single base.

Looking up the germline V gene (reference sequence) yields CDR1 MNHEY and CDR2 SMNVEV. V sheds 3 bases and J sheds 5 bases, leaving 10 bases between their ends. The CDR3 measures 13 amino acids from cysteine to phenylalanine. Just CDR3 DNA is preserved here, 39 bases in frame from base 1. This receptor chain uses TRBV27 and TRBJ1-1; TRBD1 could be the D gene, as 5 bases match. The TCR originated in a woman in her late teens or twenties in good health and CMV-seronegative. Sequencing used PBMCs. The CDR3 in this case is CASSFNGGTEAFF. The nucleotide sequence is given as TGTGCCAGCAGTTTCAACGGGGGGACTGAAGCTTTCTTT.